This T cell receptor beta chain was sequenced during a study of CD8 T cells in Susac syndrome. On the study more broadly: When blood was drawn, the patients with Susac syndrome were therapy-naive, on corticosteroids, or on intravenous immunoglobulin alone.

When the RNA was reverse transcribed, random hexamers were used with an input of about 0.45 to 1 ug. Multiplex immunoSEQ PCR targeted 54 Vbeta and 13 Jbeta TCR beta segments. TCRdb re-analysed the immunoSEQ multiplex PCR reads in MiXCR, keeping a single row per CDR3 protein. The repertoire holds over 80,000 distinct CDR3 sequences, with 94% as singletons. CD8+ and CD4+ T cells taken from blood had their TCR beta sequenced. TEMRA cells were FACS-enriched, unlike CD8+ and CD4+ T cells, which were negatively isolated. Trimming stripped 3 bases from V and 2 bases from J, with 3 bases between. CDR3 length: 12 amino acids. Germline-derived CDR1 and CDR2 are SGHDT and YYEEEE.

Input material: CD8+ T cells from PBMCs. The chain couples TRBV5-6 to TRBJ1-5; D remains unclear. The source of this sequence is a human donor with Susac syndrome. In DNA, the CDR3 is TGTGCCAGCAGCTCCCGCAATCAGCCCCAGCATTTT. Translated, it gives CASSSRNQPQHF.